This paragraph reports one TCR beta chain. The CDR3 runs to 11 residues. Looked up from germline, CDR1 is SEHNR and CDR2 is FQNEAQ (reference sequence). Trimming took off 6 bases at V and 8 bases at J, with 8 bases between the two ends. The data derive from a study of blood T cell repertoires in COVID-19. Those who participated ranged in age from roughly 18 to 90 years and resided in 20 to 25 US areas. Cohorts were based on clinical histories the participants reported. Sequencing was performed with immunoSEQ multiplex PCR; in TCRdb, only in-frame clones are kept and a portion is missing. The sample has hundreds of thousands of clones; roughly 90% are singletons.

The chain recombines TRBV7-9 with TRBJ1-3, with D unclear. The sequenced sample was PBMCs or T cells enriched from blood (not recorded which). This receptor was identified in a woman aged 18 to 35 with acute COVID-19. The CDR3 DNA follows: TGTGCCAGCAGTGTCGGGGACACCATATATTTT. Translating gives CASSVGDTIYF.